This entry concerns a single T cell receptor beta chain. Produced via immunoSEQ multiplex PCR; TCRdb's table is partial and in-frame only. The table includes about 410,000 clones, about 88% detected once. These data belong to a study of blood T cell repertoires in COVID-19. At the level of the study: In each case, the material was cDNA or gDNA derived from T cells, B-cell-depleted T cells, or PBMCs.

The Seattle patients, enrolled during active infection, were followed longitudinally. Germline V gene lookup returns CDR1 KGHSH and CDR2 LQKENI. V was trimmed by 3 bases and J by 6 bases, leaving 14 bases between them. The CDR3 is 15 amino acids. This clonotype originated in a woman aged 40 to 50 with COVID-19, enrolled during active disease. The chain employs TRBV18 and TRBJ1-4, with D unclear. Sequencing was carried out using peripheral blood. CDR3 coding DNA: TGTGCCAGCTCACCTATAGGTCTCGGGTATGAAAAACTGTTTTTT. Its protein product is CASSPIGLGYEKLFF.